This T cell receptor (beta chain) emerged from a study of blood T cell repertoires in COVID-19. Study overall: The United States, Italy and Spain supplied acute and convalescent COVID-19 samples. Sources were T cells, B-cell-depleted T cells, or PBMCs; the material itself was cDNA or gDNA.

Enrolled during active infection, Seattle patients were then followed longitudinally. How the authors handled the data: The assay estimated nucleated cells by amplifying reference gene primers. The data were produced by immunoSEQ multiplex PCR, yet TCRdb's version contains in-frame clones alone and is incomplete. D and trimming come from the DNA, and the V and J calls and clone size come from that table. The table has over 70,000 clones, just over 90% seen once; the top ten hold roughly 2.6%. This TCR derives from a middle-aged man with COVID-19, enrolled during active disease. Sequenced sample: peripheral blood.

DNA for the CDR3: TGTGCCAGCAGCCAAGAGGGCCAGGTGACCGGGGAGCTGTTTTTT. It yields the protein CASSQEGQVTGELFF. The rearrangement links TRBV4-2 to TRBJ2-2, with unresolved D. The CDR3 runs to 15 residues. Looked up from germline, CDR1 is LGHNA and CDR2 is YNFKEQ. Between the trimmed V and J ends, which lost 0 bases and 5 bases, there was a span of 10 bases.